A single sample is the source of the 8 T cell receptor beta chains below, sequenced in a study of PD-L1 blockade in urothelial cancer. Using immunoSEQ multiplex PCR, the repertoire was profiled, and TCRdb retains in-frame clones only, with some absent. The sample comprises some 77,000 clones, approximately 90% of which are singletons, and 4.5% to 6.5% rests with the top ten. The sample in question was PBMCs, obtained around atezolizumab (anti-PD-L1) treatment. The receptors derive from a woman in her 70s with urothelial cancer.

This chain uses TRBV19 with TRBJ2-3, with 7 bases that match TRBD1. The trim removed 7 bases at V and 0 bases at J, leaving 7 bases unmatched. The V gene's germline CDR1 is LNHDA and CDR2 SQIVND (reference sequence). This CDR3 has 15 amino acids. The CDR3 here is CASTITGVSTDTQYF. In nucleotides, the CDR3 is TGTGCCAGTACCATCACAGGGGTCAGCACAGATACGCAGTATTTT.

The chain couples TRBV5-1 to TRBJ1-2; D remains unclear. The germline V gene has CDR1 SGHRS and CDR2 YFSETQ. Trimming took off 0 bases at V and 6 bases at J, with 9 bases between the two ends. CDR3 length equals 13 residues. The CDR3, as DNA: TGCGCCAGCAGCTTGGCCGGAGCAGATGGCTACACCTTC. Its protein is CASSLAGADGYTF. The complete variable domain, with remaining parts taken from reference TRBV5-1 and TRBJ1-2, reads KAGVTQTPRYLIKTRGQQVTLSCSPISGHRSVSWYQQTPGQGLQFLFEYFSETQRNKGNFPGRFSGRQFSNSRSEMNVSTLELGDSALYLCASSLAGADGYTFGSGTRLTVV.

This chain connects TRBV27 to TRBJ2-3; D is perhaps TRBD1 (5 bases). Looked up from germline, CDR1 is MNHEY and CDR2 is SMNVEV (reference sequence). The V end was cut by 6 bases, the J end by 2 bases, with 18 bases between. The CDR3 is 16 amino acids. CDR3 sequence (DNA): TGTGCCAGCAGCAAGGGGATACTCACTATCACAGATACGCAGTATTTT. This codes for CASSKGILTITDTQYF.

The gene calls are TRBV5-5 and TRBJ2-1; 12 nucleotides line up with TRBD1. Germline lookup yields CDR1 SGHKS and CDR2 YYEKEE (reference sequence). The junction had 12 bases not matched to a gene; V was cut back by 4 bases and J by 13 bases. CDR3 length: 15 amino acids. CDR3 nucleotides: TGTGCCAGCAGCACTGGGACAGGGGGCGGGGGGAATCAGTTCTTC. Translation: CASSTGTGGGGNQFF.

The chain is built from TRBV20-1 and TRBJ2-3, with D unclear. The CDR3 extends over 10 amino acids. V shed 4 bases and J shed 6 bases, with 5 bases lying between them. The V gene's germline CDR1 is DFQATT and CDR2 SNEGSKA (reference sequence). The CDR3 DNA sequence: TGCAGTGCTACCAGGGATACGCAGTATTTT. It specifies CSATRDTQYF.

V gene TRBV18 combines with J gene TRBJ1-5; no definite D call. V lost 3 bases, J lost 1 base, and 10 bases lay in between. Germline assignment: CDR1 KGHSH and CDR2 LQKENI. This CDR3 has 15 residues. The CDR3 spells CASSPRARSNQPQHF. The CDR3 DNA reads TGTGCCAGCTCACCGAGGGCCCGGAGCAATCAGCCCCAGCATTTT.

V and J are TRBV9 and TRBJ2-5; 8 nucleotides match TRBD1. Losses at the gene ends were 0 bases for V and 4 bases for J; bases not matched to a gene: 2. Germline V gives CDR1 SGDLS, CDR2 YYNGEE. The CDR3 consists of 14 residues. DNA of the CDR3: TGTGCCAGCAGCGTAGGAGGGACAGGAGAGACCCAGTACTTC. This encodes CASSVGGTGETQYF.

The chain recombines TRBV29-1 with TRBJ2-6; possibly TRBD1 for D (6 bases). V shed 5 bases and J shed 0 bases, with 17 bases lying between them. CDR3 length: 17 residues. The germline V gene has CDR1 SQVTM and CDR2 ANQGSEA. The CDR3 DNA is TGCAGCGTTCGTTTTGAGCAGGGGAGCTCTGGGGCCAACGTCCTGACTTTC. Residues: CSVRFEQGSSGANVLTF.